These 20 T cell receptor beta chains were sequenced from one sample in a study of shared clonotypes between healthy human individuals. As defined, naive CD8 cells were CD45RO-negative and positively selected for CCR7, with terminally differentiated effector memory CD45RA+ cells excluded. The method was immunoSEQ multiplex PCR; TCRdb's version includes in-frame clones alone and lacks a portion of them. The sample lists around 2,000,000 clones, 93% occurring once. Sequenced material: naive CD8+ T cells from PBMCs. These receptor sequences come from a man between 18 and 35 years old in good health. Some clones in this sample may be carry-over from other donors' samples.

V is TRBV7-9 and J is TRBJ1-2; D gene uncertain. This CDR3 is built from 16 residues. V lost 5 bases to trimming and J lost 0 bases, with 16 bases between them. Germline V lookup: CDR1 SEHNR, CDR2 FQNEAQ (reference sequence). CDR3: CASSGGIFEANYGYTF. For the CDR3, the DNA is TGTGCCAGCAGCGGCGGAATTTTTGAAGCTAACTATGGCTACACCTTC.

CDR3 nucleotide sequence: TGTGCCAGCAGTTTTGCTTCCGGGATCGTTGGGGCCTACAATGAGCAGTTCTTC. This encodes CASSFASGIVGAYNEQFF. This rearrangement joins TRBV27 to TRBJ2-1; possibly TRBD2 for D (5 bases). The CDR3 is 18 residues long. CDR1 and CDR2 from the germline V gene are MNHEY and SMNVEV (reference sequence). V shed 3 bases and J shed 2 bases, with 20 bases lying between them.

This clone was found a few times. Other DNA sequences from this sample encode an identical CDR3 as well. The chain has TRBV28 and TRBJ2-7; no firm D call. CDR1 is MDHEN and CDR2 is SYDVKM in the germline V gene. V lost 3 bases and J 4 bases, leaving 4 bases between the germline ends. The CDR3 has 11 residues. The CDR3 region has the DNA TGTGCCAGCAGTTTTTCTTACGAGCAGTACTTC. Translating it yields CASSFSYEQYF.

In nucleotides, the CDR3 is TGTGCCAGCAGAGGTTTGACAGACTATGGCTACACCTTC. It encodes CASRGLTDYGYTF. The genes are TRBV27 and TRBJ1-2, with a possible D match to TRBD1 (5 bases). The CDR3 extends over 13 amino acids. V was clipped by 6 bases and J by 3 bases, with 11 bases between them. CDR1 and CDR2 from the germline V gene are MNHEY and SMNVEV (reference sequence).

There are a few counts of this clone. This rearrangement joins TRBV4-1 to TRBJ1-4; D may be TRBD1 (5 bases). The germline V and J ends were trimmed by 0 bases and 6 bases, with 11 bases remaining between them. CDR3 size: 15 residues. Germline V lookup: CDR1 MGHRA, CDR2 YSYEKL. CDR3: CASSQDRGRYEKLFF. Written as DNA, the CDR3 is TGCGCCAGCAGCCAAGATAGGGGCAGATATGAAAAACTGTTTTTT.

Only one count was recorded for this clone. This sequence joins TRBV5-4 and TRBJ2-5; no reliable D call. The CDR3 is made up of 11 amino acids. Germline CDR1 SGHNT, CDR2 YYREEE (reference sequence). Trimming removed 2 bases from V and 7 bases from J, with 6 bases in between. The CDR3 DNA reads as TGTGCCAGCAGCTTCGCCGGGACCCAGTACTTC. The encoded protein is CASSFAGTQYF.

CDR3 amino acids: CASSLPGRDGIQYF. The DNA for the CDR3 is TGTGCCAGCAGTCTGCCTGGACGGGACGGAATTCAGTACTTC. The chain carries TRBV11-3 and TRBJ2-4; the D gene could be TRBD1 or TRBD2 (5 bases each). The CDR3 sequence is 14 residues long. The germline V gene encodes CDR1 SGHNT and CDR2 YENEEA. V gave up 6 bases and J gave up 10 bases, with 19 bases separating them. The full variable domain, rest sourced from reference TRBV11-3 and TRBJ2-4, is EAGVVQSPRYKIIEKKQPVAFWCNPISGHNTLYWYLQNLGQGPELLIRYENEEAVDDSQLPKDRFSAERLKGVDSTLKIQPAELGDSAVYLCASSLPGRDGIQYFGAGTRLSVL.

A remark on this clone: The same CDR3 is also encoded by other DNA sequences in this sample. The rearrangement joins TRBV7-9 to TRBJ1-1; D gene unclear. Germline V gene sequence: CDR1 SEHNR, CDR2 FQNEAQ (reference sequence). The CDR3 sequence is 12 residues long. V was shortened by 1 base and J by 11 bases, with 11 bases between the two germline ends. For the CDR3, the DNA is TGTGCCAGCAGCTTAGGCGCCCGGGAGGCTTTCTTT. Protein product: CASSLGAREAFF. Using reference TRBV7-9 and TRBJ1-1 for the parts outside the CDR3, the full variable domain is DTGVSQNPRHKITKRGQNVTFRCDPISEHNRLYWYRQTLGQGPEFLTYFQNEAQLEKSRLLSDRFSAERPKGSFSTLEIQRTEQGDSAMYLCASSLGAREAFFGQGTRLTVV.

The CDR3 region is CASSQGRGQTYGYTF. CDR3 nucleotides: TGCGCCAGCAGCCAAGGGAGGGGACAGACCTATGGCTACACCTTC. V and J are TRBV4-3 and TRBJ1-2; 7 bases fit TRBD1. Germline V gene sequence: CDR1 LGHNA, CDR2 YSLEER. With 1 base clipped from V and 4 bases from J, the junction kept 6 bases outside the gene matches. This CDR3 comprises 15 residues.

The chain carries TRBV11-2 and TRBJ2-1; the match to TRBD1 covers 7 bases. The CDR3 is 17 residues long. Germline CDR1 SGHAT, CDR2 FQNNGV. J lost 0 bases, V lost 4 bases, and 9 bases had no gene match. The CDR3 protein is CASSSSYRGPSYNEQFF. The CDR3 region has the DNA TGTGCCAGCAGCTCGTCCTACAGGGGACCCTCCTACAATGAGCAGTTCTTC.

The chain links TRBV28 to TRBJ1-2; D is undetermined. Germline lookup yields CDR1 MDHEN and CDR2 SYDVKM. The V gene lost 2 bases and the J gene lost 4 bases, with 17 bases spanning the gap. CDR3 length: 16 residues. CDR3 nucleotide sequence: TGTGCCAGCAGTTTAACCCAACGCGCGGAGACCTATGGCTACACCTTC. It yields the protein CASSLTQRAETYGYTF.

V usage is TRBV5-6 and J usage is TRBJ1-2; D call uncertain. The CDR3 consists of 14 residues. V lost 4 bases, J lost 0 bases, and 10 bases lay in between. Germline CDR1 SGHDT, CDR2 YYEEEE. The chain's CDR3 is CASSPSFSNYGYTF. CDR3 in DNA: TGTGCCAGCAGCCCCTCTTTTTCTAACTATGGCTACACCTTC.

V is TRBV29-1 and J is TRBJ2-7; 10 nucleotides align to TRBD1. Germline V gene data show CDR1 as SQVTM and CDR2 as ANQGSEA. CDR3 length equals 14 residues. Losses at the gene ends were 4 bases for V and 3 bases for J; bases not matched to a gene: 6. The CDR3 bases are TGCAGCGTTGGACAGGGGGCGCGGGGCTACGAGCAGTACTTC. Translated: CSVGQGARGYEQYF.

The rearrangement joins TRBV5-8 to TRBJ2-7; 7 bases match TRBD2. The V gene end was trimmed by 0 bases and the J gene end by 5 bases; junction bases not matched to a gene: 14. The CDR3 has 17 amino acids. From germline, CDR1 is SGHTS and CDR2 YDEGEE. This chain's CDR3 is CASSLAGDWGGKDEQYF. The CDR3 bases are TGTGCCAGCAGCTTGGCCGGAGACTGGGGGGGTAAGGACGAGCAGTACTTC.

This clone was counted a single time. This specimen includes other DNA sequences encoding the same CDR3. The J gene is TRBJ1-2, the V gene TRBV9; D is undetermined. The germline V gene has CDR1 SGDLS and CDR2 YYNGEE. V lost 3 bases and J lost 5, with 5 bases in between. The CDR3 has 11 residues. CDR3 nucleotide sequence: TGTGCCAGCAGCGCTGGATATGGCTACACCTTC. This translates into CASSAGYGYTF.

This clone was detected only once. The CDR3 here is CASSSGGWQRVNYGYTF. The CDR3 nucleotides read TGTGCCAGCAGCTCTGGCGGGTGGCAGAGAGTTAACTATGGCTACACCTTC. This chain uses TRBV11-2 with TRBJ1-2; no reliable D call. The V and J ends lost 4 bases and 1 base respectively, with 19 bases between them. In germline, CDR1 is SGHAT, CDR2 FQNNGV. The CDR3 has 17 residues.

This chain links TRBV9 with TRBJ2-7; tentative D call: TRBD2 (6 bases). The germline V gene encodes CDR1 SGDLS and CDR2 YYNGEE. The CDR3 contains 15 residues. The germline V and J ends were trimmed by 4 bases and 4 bases, with 18 bases remaining between them. CDR3 in amino acids: CASSSDGTPRYEQYF. Written as DNA, the CDR3 is TGTGCCAGCAGCTCCGACGGGACTCCTAGATACGAGCAGTACTTC.

The chain has TRBV11-2 and TRBJ1-4; 7 nucleotides align to TRBD1. The CDR3 loop spans 15 amino acids. Germline V gene lookup returns CDR1 SGHAT and CDR2 FQNNGV. Losses at the gene ends were 5 bases for V and 3 bases for J; bases not matched to a gene: 6. The CDR3 region is CASSLRTGANEKLFF. The CDR3 region has the DNA TGTGCCAGCAGCCTGAGAACAGGGGCTAATGAAAAACTGTTTTTT. Complete variable domain (other parts from reference TRBV11-2 and TRBJ1-4): EAGVAQSPRYKIIEKRQSVAFWCNPISGHATLYWYQQILGQGPKLLIQFQNNGVVDDSQLPKDRFSAERLKGVDSTLKIQPAKLEDSAVYLCASSLRTGANEKLFFGSGTQLSVL.

This clone was counted a single time. The chain combines TRBV27 with TRBJ2-2, with D perhaps assigned TRBD1 or TRBD2 (6 bases each). Germline V gene sequence: CDR1 MNHEY, CDR2 SMNVEV (reference sequence). V was pared by 3 bases and J by 4 bases, with 12 bases between. There are 15 residues in the CDR3. CDR3: CASSFVGGPTGELFF. DNA of the CDR3: TGTGCCAGCAGTTTTGTTGGGGGGCCCACCGGGGAGCTGTTTTTT.

The chain joins TRBV11-2 to TRBJ2-7; D gene ambiguous. The V and J ends lost 1 base and 6 bases respectively, with 10 bases between them. The CDR3 sequence is 13 residues long. The germline gives CDR1 SGHAT, CDR2 FQNNGV. The CDR3 is CASSLGLGSEQYF. The CDR3 DNA reads TGTGCCAGCAGCTTAGGGTTGGGCTCCGAGCAGTACTTC.